The 29 T cell receptor beta chains below were found in one sample sequenced in a study of T-cell reconstitution after alpha-beta-depleted transplantation in children. A library of TCRbeta sequences, prepared with unique molecular identifiers, was generated. A single record per CDR3 protein comes from TCRdb applying MiXCR to the PCR reads. The top ten clones hold less than 4.5% of a sample with about 400,000 distinct CDR3 sequences, just over 20% of them seen once. Sequenced material: PBMCs from the stem cell graft donor, taken from the stem cell graft. Receptors originate from a human donor who donated a stem cell graft to a child with acute myeloid leukemia.

This chain links TRBV12-3 or TRBV12-4 with TRBJ2-7, with 11 bases identical to TRBD1. Trimming took 4 bases from V and 5 from J; bases not matched to a gene: 7. The CDR3 contains 15 residues. CDR3 loop: CASSSTGTGGDEQYF. The CDR3 DNA is TGTGCCAGCAGTTCAACCGGGACAGGGGGTGACGAGCAGTACTTC.

This clonotype was seen a few times. CDR3 nucleotide sequence: TGCAGTGCTAGAGACCTGACTAGCGGGAGCTCCTACGAGCAGTACTTC. This sequence encodes CSARDLTSGSSYEQYF. The chain is built from TRBV20-1 and TRBJ2-7; 12 bases align to TRBD2. After removal of 0 bases from V and 0 bases from J, the junction contained 3 bases not matched to a gene. The CDR3 length is 16 residues. Germline V gene data show CDR1 as DFQATT and CDR2 as SNEGSKA (reference sequence).

This clonotype was seen repeatedly, ten times or more. The CDR3 reads CASSFNRGPDEQYF. CDR3 nucleotides: TGCGCCAGCAGCTTTAACAGGGGGCCGGACGAGCAGTACTTC. The V gene is TRBV5-1, the J gene TRBJ2-7; 9 bases are a match to TRBD1. Germline V CDR1 and CDR2: SGHRS, YFSETQ. Trimming took 2 bases from V and 5 from J; bases not matched to a gene: 5. This CDR3 has 14 residues.

This clonotype was counted between two and nine times. The genes are TRBV7-2 and TRBJ2-2; tentatively, D is TRBD2 (6 bases). The CDR3 contains 14 residues. The ends were cut back, 2 bases at V and 6 bases at J, with 10 bases in the middle. CDR1 SGHTA and CDR2 FQGNSA come from the germline V gene. CDR3 in DNA: TGTGCCAGCAGCTTACTCCCTAGCGCCGGGGAGCTGTTTTTT. Its translation: CASSLLPSAGELFF.

The V gene is TRBV5-1, the J gene TRBJ1-1; D is possibly TRBD1 (5 bases). In germline, CDR1 is SGHRS, CDR2 YFSETQ. Deletions cut 4 bases from V and 7 bases from J, with 11 bases between. This CDR3 region has 12 residues. CDR3 sequence: CASSGTQGEAFF. DNA for the CDR3: TGCGCCAGCAGCGGGACCCAGGGTGAAGCTTTCTTT. The full variable domain, completed using reference TRBV5-1 and TRBJ1-1, is KAGVTQTPRYLIKTRGQQVTLSCSPISGHRSVSWYQQTPGQGLQFLFEYFSETQRNKGNFPGRFSGRQFSNSRSEMNVSTLELGDSALYLCASSGTQGEAFFGQGTRLTVV.

This clonotype has a handful of counts. The V and J genes are TRBV20-1 and TRBJ1-2, with TRBD1 as a possible D gene (5 bases). This CDR3 is built from 14 residues. From germline, CDR1 is DFQATT and CDR2 SNEGSKA (reference sequence). V was shortened by 4 bases and J by 8 bases, with 20 bases between the two germline ends. CDR3 in amino acids: CSATTGTGLLGYTF. The CDR3 DNA sequence: TGCAGTGCTACAACCGGGACTGGCCTACTAGGCTACACCTTC.

The V gene is TRBV28, the J gene TRBJ2-7, with D possibly being TRBD2 (6 bases). V lost 5 bases, J lost 4 bases, and 21 bases lay in between. Germline assignment: CDR1 MDHEN and CDR2 SYDVKM. There are 16 residues in the CDR3. The DNA of the CDR3 is TGTGCCAGCAGTCCTCTGGGGGGAGGACTTTTTTACGAGCAGTACTTC. Translation: CASSPLGGGLFYEQYF.

The V call is TRBV2, the J call TRBJ2-7; the D is unclear. Germline loops: CDR1 SNHLY, CDR2 FYNNEI. This CDR3 has 14 residues. The V gene lost 2 bases and the J gene lost 0 bases, with 8 bases spanning the gap. CDR3 coding DNA: TGTGCCAGCAGTGAATGGGTCCGCTCCTACGAGCAGTACTTC. Translated, it gives CASSEWVRSYEQYF.

The rearrangement links TRBV12-3 or TRBV12-4 to TRBJ1-5, with TRBD1 matching over 7 bases. The CDR3 is 17 residues long. V gave up 2 bases and J gave up 0 bases; unmatched junction bases: 7. Written as DNA, the CDR3 is TGTGCCAGCAGTTTAATCCGGGACAGCTATAGCAATCAGCCCCAGCATTTT. This encodes CASSLIRDSYSNQPQHF.

The chain uses TRBV27 and TRBJ2-2, with no clear D. Trimming removed 1 base from V and 6 bases from J, with 3 bases in between. The CDR3 contains 12 residues. Germline CDR1 and CDR2: MNHEY and SMNVEV (reference sequence). The DNA for the CDR3 is TGTGCCAGCAGTTTATTATCCGGGGAGCTGTTTTTT. This gives the protein CASSLLSGELFF.

This clonotype was detected a few times. As DNA, the CDR3 is TGCGCCAGCAGCCAAGTACAGGGGAAGGGCAATGAGCAGTTCTTC. Translation: CASSQVQGKGNEQFF. The genes are TRBV4-1 and TRBJ2-1, with 7 bases that match TRBD1. The junction had 6 bases not matched to a gene; V was cut back by 1 base and J by 6 bases. The length of the CDR3 is 15 residues. CDR1 MGHRA and CDR2 YSYEKL come from the germline V gene.

This clonotype occurred many times. The chain joins TRBV6-2 or TRBV6-3 to TRBJ2-1; TRBD2 is a possible D gene (6 bases). The germline V and J ends were trimmed by 4 bases and 9 bases, with 10 bases remaining between them. The CDR3 sequence is 12 residues long. CDR1 and CDR2 (germline): MNHEY, SVGEGT. The CDR3 DNA follows: TGTGCCAGCAGTTTGGGACTTGCTGAGCAGTTCTTC. Protein: CASSLGLAEQFF.

V gene TRBV15 combines with J gene TRBJ2-3; TRBD1 aligns across 7 bases. This CDR3 region has 14 residues. CDR1 and CDR2 (germline): LNHNV, YYDKDF (reference sequence). Losses at the gene ends were 6 bases for V and 4 bases for J; bases not matched to a gene: 7. The CDR3 DNA sequence: TGTGCCACCAGTGAGGGGGCCCAAGCAGATACGCAGTATTTT. Translation gives CATSEGAQADTQYF.

The genes are TRBV27 and TRBJ2-2; D is ambiguous. V gave up 5 bases and J gave up 6 bases, with 16 bases separating them. The CDR3 covers 15 residues. Germline lookup yields CDR1 MNHEY and CDR2 SMNVEV (reference sequence). DNA of the CDR3: TGTGCCAGCAGTCCGCCCCCCGACGTCCCCGGGGAGCTGTTTTTT. As protein: CASSPPPDVPGELFF.

This clonotype was detected once. This chain connects TRBV6-5 to TRBJ1-1, with TRBD1 as a possible D gene (5 bases). Germline CDR1 MNHEY, CDR2 SVGAGI. The CDR3 contains 12 residues. V dropped 10 bases and J dropped 8 bases, with 17 bases sitting between them. The CDR3 DNA follows: TGTGCCACTCGACCCCTAGGGACGGAAGCTTTCTTT. Encoded protein: CATRPLGTEAFF.

This clonotype was found a few times. V gene TRBV10-3 combines with J gene TRBJ2-2; D perhaps matches TRBD2 (5 bases). V was cut by 7 bases and J by 1 base, with 7 bases left in between. The CDR3 sequence is 13 residues long. The germline V gene has CDR1 ENHRY and CDR2 SYGVKD. CDR3 in DNA: TGTGCCATCAACCGGGAGAACACCGGGGAGCTGTTTTTT. This encodes CAINRENTGELFF.

This clonotype was detected many times. The rearrangement joins TRBV5-1 to TRBJ2-7; D is undetermined. Germline assignment: CDR1 SGHRS and CDR2 YFSETQ. The CDR3 covers 13 residues. V was pared by 5 bases and J by 1 base, with 10 bases between. Here the CDR3 reads CASRSTDSYEQYF. In DNA form, the CDR3 reads TGCGCCAGCAGGTCGACGGATTCCTACGAGCAGTACTTC.

This clonotype has only a few counts. This chain links TRBV12-3 or TRBV12-4 with TRBJ2-3, with D perhaps TRBD2 (6 bases). The length of the CDR3 is 15 residues. V was shortened by 1 base and J by 2 bases, with 10 bases between the two germline ends. CDR3 in amino acids: CASSLGAGNTDTQYF. CDR3 in DNA: TGTGCCAGCAGTTTAGGAGCGGGTAACACAGATACGCAGTATTTT.

This clonotype has at least ten counts. The rearrangement links TRBV29-1 to TRBJ1-1; no clear D gene. The V gene lost 1 base and the J gene lost 4 bases, with 10 bases spanning the gap. Germline-derived CDR1 and CDR2 are SQVTM and ANQGSEA. This CDR3 region has 13 residues. The CDR3 sequence: CSVEVLGGTEAFF. The CDR3 DNA reads TGCAGCGTTGAAGTCCTGGGAGGCACTGAAGCTTTCTTT.

The rearrangement links TRBV12-3 or TRBV12-4 to TRBJ2-3, with 11 bases matching TRBD1. This CDR3 region has 15 residues. With 1 base clipped from V and 4 bases from J, the junction kept 1 base outside the gene matches. CDR3 DNA: TGTGCCAGCAGTTTAGGGACAGGGGGCCCAGATACGCAGTATTTT. Its protein product is CASSLGTGGPDTQYF.

The V call is TRBV5-1, the J call TRBJ2-5, with 10 bases that match TRBD2. The germline CDR1 and CDR2 sequences are SGHRS and YFSETQ. J was trimmed by 0 bases and V by 1 base; bases with no gene match: 6. CDR3 length: 17 amino acids. CDR3 amino acids: CASSLRASGSNQETQYF. CDR3 nucleotide sequence: TGCGCCAGCAGCTTGAGGGCTAGCGGGAGCAACCAAGAGACCCAGTACTTC.

A word on this clonotype: A much bigger clone sits one base away, suggesting this may be a read error. The chain combines TRBV7-2 with TRBJ2-5, with D uncertain. Germline CDR1 and CDR2: SGHTA and FQGNSA. The CDR3 is made up of 13 amino acids. Trimming removed 1 base from V and 2 bases from J, with 5 bases in between. The chain's CDR3 is CASSLVRQETQYF. The CDR3 bases are TGTGCCAGCAGCTTAGTCAGACAAGAGACCCAGTACTTC.

The sample holds a few counts of this clonotype. This chain links TRBV29-1 with TRBJ1-5, with unresolved D. This CDR3 comprises 13 residues. Trimming removed 4 bases at V and 0 bases at J, with 7 bases between. Germline loops: CDR1 SQVTM, CDR2 ANQGSEA. DNA of the CDR3: TGCAGCGTTGGGAGGGCTAGCAATCAGCCCCAGCATTTT. It codes for CSVGRASNQPQHF.

In this sample, this clonotype turned up a few times. The chain uses TRBV5-1 and TRBJ1-2; weak D call: TRBD1 (5 bases). Trimming shortened V by 0 bases and J by 0 bases, and 9 bases separated the two germline ends. CDR1 and CDR2 (germline): SGHRS, YFSETQ. The CDR3 extends over 15 amino acids. CDR3 nucleotides: TGCGCCAGCAGCTTGGGGGACGGAGCTAACTATGGCTACACCTTC. This codes for CASSLGDGANYGYTF.

This clonotype was counted ten times or more. The genes are TRBV20-1 and TRBJ2-5; 7 bases align to TRBD2. Looked up from germline, CDR1 is DFQATT and CDR2 is SNEGSKA (reference sequence). The V gene end was trimmed by 1 base and the J gene end by 3 bases; junction bases not matched to a gene: 2. This CDR3 spans 13 amino acids. The CDR3 here is CSARASGKETQYF. The CDR3 DNA sequence: TGCAGTGCTAGAGCTAGCGGAAAAGAGACCCAGTACTTC.

This CDR3 reads CASSIGTRTDTQYF. CDR3 coding DNA: TGTGCCAGCAGCATCGGGACTAGAACAGATACGCAGTATTTT. V and J are TRBV12-3 or TRBV12-4 and TRBJ2-3, with TRBD2 matching over 8 bases. This CDR3 contains 14 residues. Trimming cost V 6 bases and J 3 bases; bases outside gene matches: 5.

This clonotype was counted between two and nine times. The chain has TRBV5-1 and TRBJ2-1, with D perhaps TRBD2 (6 bases). Germline CDR1 and CDR2: SGHRS and YFSETQ. The V end lost 4 bases, the J end lost 2 bases, and 16 bases lay between the germline ends. The CDR3 spans 16 residues. The CDR3 protein is CASSRLTGGAYNEQFF. CDR3 DNA sequence: TGCGCCAGCAGCCGGCTGACTGGAGGGGCCTACAATGAGCAGTTCTTC.

V gene TRBV12-3 or TRBV12-4 combines with J gene TRBJ2-7; the D is unclear. Trimming stripped 6 bases from V and 0 bases from J, with 18 bases between. CDR3 length: 16 residues. Here the CDR3 DNA reads TGTGCCAGCAGCCCCTCCTCGCTGGACGGCTCCTACGAGCAGTACTTC. Its protein product is CASSPSSLDGSYEQYF.

The J gene is TRBJ1-1, the V gene TRBV19, with a weak D call TRBD1 (5 bases). Germline lookup yields CDR1 LNHDA and CDR2 SQIVND (reference sequence). V lost 6 bases and J lost 0, with 17 bases in between. The CDR3 sequence is 16 residues long. The chain's CDR3 is CASSPPPGGMNTEAFF. CDR3 bases: TGTGCCAGTAGCCCACCCCCGGGGGGGATGAACACTGAAGCTTTCTTT.